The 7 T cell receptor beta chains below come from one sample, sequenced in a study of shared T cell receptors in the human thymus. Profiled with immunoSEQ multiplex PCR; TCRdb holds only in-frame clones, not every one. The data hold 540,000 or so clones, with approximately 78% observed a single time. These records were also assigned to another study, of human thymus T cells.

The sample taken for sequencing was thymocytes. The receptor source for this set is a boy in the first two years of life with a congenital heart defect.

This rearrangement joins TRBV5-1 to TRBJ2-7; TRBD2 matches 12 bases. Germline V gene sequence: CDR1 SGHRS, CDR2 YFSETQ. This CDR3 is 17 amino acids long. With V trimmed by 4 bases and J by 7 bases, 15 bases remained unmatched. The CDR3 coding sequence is TGCGCCAGCAGCACTTCGAGGCTAGCGGGAGGGCCGGGGGAGCAGTACTTC. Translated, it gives CASSTSRLAGGPGEQYF.

CDR3 DNA sequence: TGTGCCACCACAAAGGGGTCCACATATGGCTACACCTTC. It yields the protein CATTKGSTYGYTF. This chain connects TRBV19 to TRBJ1-2; D might be TRBD1 (5 bases). Germline assignment: CDR1 LNHDA and CDR2 SQIVND (reference sequence). The CDR3 contains 13 residues. V was clipped by 10 bases and J by 5 bases, with 17 bases between them.

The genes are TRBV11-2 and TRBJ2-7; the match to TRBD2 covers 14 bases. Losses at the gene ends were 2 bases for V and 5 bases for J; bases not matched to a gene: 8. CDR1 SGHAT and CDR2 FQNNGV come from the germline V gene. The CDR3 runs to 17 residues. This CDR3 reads CASSLPGTSGSANEQYF. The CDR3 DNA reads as TGTGCCAGCAGCTTACCTGGGACTAGCGGGAGTGCGAACGAGCAGTACTTC.

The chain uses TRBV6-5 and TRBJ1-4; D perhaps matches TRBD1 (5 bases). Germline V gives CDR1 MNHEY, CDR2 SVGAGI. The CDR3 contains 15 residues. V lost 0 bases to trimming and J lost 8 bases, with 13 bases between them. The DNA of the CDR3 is TGTGCCAGCAGTTACTCGGGAGGCAAGGGGGAAAAACTGTTTTTT. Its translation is CASSYSGGKGEKLFF.

CDR3 region: CASSQDQEQGGPQETQYF. The DNA of the CDR3 is TGTGCCAGCAGCCAAGATCAGGAACAGGGGGGACCCCAAGAGACCCAGTACTTC. The J gene is TRBJ2-5, the V gene TRBV4-2; TRBD1 aligns across 8 bases. V trimming: 0 bases; J trimming: 1 base; junction bases outside the gene matches: 10. The CDR3 has 18 residues. The germline V gene encodes CDR1 LGHNA and CDR2 YNFKEQ.

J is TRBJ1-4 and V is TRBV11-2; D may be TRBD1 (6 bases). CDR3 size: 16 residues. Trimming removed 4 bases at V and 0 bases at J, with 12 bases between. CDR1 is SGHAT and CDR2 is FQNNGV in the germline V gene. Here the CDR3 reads CASSSGGGPTNEKLFF. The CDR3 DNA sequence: TGTGCCAGCAGCTCCGGGGGGGGGCCAACTAATGAAAAACTGTTTTTT.

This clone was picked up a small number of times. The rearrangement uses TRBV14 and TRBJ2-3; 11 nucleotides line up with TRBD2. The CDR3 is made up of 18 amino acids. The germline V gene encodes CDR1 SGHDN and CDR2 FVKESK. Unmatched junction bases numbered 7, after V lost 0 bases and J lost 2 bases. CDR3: CASSQDAGLAEATDTQYF. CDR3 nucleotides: TGTGCCAGCAGCCAAGATGCGGGACTAGCGGAGGCCACAGATACGCAGTATTTT.